This TCR beta chain stems from a study of early T cells in non-severe SARS-CoV-2 infection. Study overall: The chains were unpaired, and the sequenced material was bulk RNA from unsorted whole blood.

Study results and caveats: Private and CD4 specificities were missed by VDJdb matching, which favored anti-spike CD8 responses.

The TCR library protocol was used to attach unique molecular identifiers. These identifiers were attached to individual cDNA molecules. In TCRdb, the 5' RACE reads were re-called with MiXCR into one record per CDR3 protein. The sample contains some 50,000 distinct CDR3 sequences, around 8.4% of which appear only once. This CDR3 contains 15 residues. V lost 5 bases and J lost 6; bases outside the gene matches: 9. Germline V gene sequence: CDR1 MNHEY, CDR2 SVGAGI. There are many counts of this clonotype. What it binds is not known. What was sequenced was whole blood. This chain connects TRBV6-5 to TRBJ2-3, with 9 bases that match TRBD2. This TCR came from an adult who was a healthcare worker with PCR-confirmed SARS-CoV-2 infection or an uninfected control (not recorded which). The CDR3 loop reads CASSPGLARRDTQYF. The CDR3, as DNA: TGTGCCAGCAGTCCGGGACTAGCTCGGCGGGATACGCAGTATTTT.